This note documents a single TCR beta chain sequence. Per germline, CDR1 GTSNPN and CDR2 SVGIG (reference sequence). J gave up 4 bases and V 3 bases, and 9 bases lay outside the gene matches. The CDR3 totals 17 residues. This entry is derived from a study of cytomegalovirus exposure and HLA in healthy donors. PCR primers comprised 60 Vbeta and 13 Jbeta primers. Generated by immunoSEQ multiplex PCR, the TCRdb table keeps only in-frame clones and is missing some. The sample yields around 100,000 clones, around 70% seen once. Sequenced sample: PBMCs. This clonotype was sampled from a man aged 25-45 years in good health and CMV-seropositive. This chain joins TRBV30 and TRBJ2-4; 13 bases fit TRBD2. CDR3 region: CAWRPRLAGGPKNIQYF. CDR3 coding DNA: TGTGCCTGGAGACCCCGACTAGCGGGGGGACCGAAAAACATTCAGTACTTC.